A single sample is the source of the 26 T cell receptor beta chains below, sequenced in a study of cytomegalovirus exposure and HLA in healthy donors. PCR involved 60 Vbeta and 13 Jbeta primers. The protocol was immunoSEQ multiplex PCR, while the TCRdb copy is restricted to in-frame clones and leaves out a portion. The repertoire holds about 130,000 clones, with about three quarters as singletons. The source material was PBMCs. All receptors derive from a man younger than 45 in good health and CMV-seronegative.

This rearrangement joins TRBV7-2 to TRBJ2-5; 8 nucleotides agree with TRBD2. This CDR3 has 15 amino acids. The germline gives CDR1 SGHTA, CDR2 FQGNSA. V dropped 5 bases and J dropped 3; count of bases not matched to a gene: 8. The CDR3 spells CASSAYGGAEETQYF. The CDR3 DNA sequence: TGTGCCAGCAGCGCCTACGGGGGGGCGGAAGAGACCCAGTACTTC.

The V call is TRBV11-2, the J call TRBJ2-3, with 8 bases aligning to TRBD1. Trimming cost V 4 bases and J 0 bases; bases outside gene matches: 3. Germline-derived CDR1 and CDR2 are SGHAT and FQNNGV. The CDR3 is 15 residues long. DNA for the CDR3: TGTGCCAGCAGCTCCAGGGGGCGAAGCACAGATACGCAGTATTTT. Amino acids: CASSSRGRSTDTQYF.

The chain has TRBV27 and TRBJ2-1; 9 positions agree with TRBD2. Trimming cost V 7 bases and J 3 bases; bases outside gene matches: 7. Germline V gene data show CDR1 as MNHEY and CDR2 as SMNVEV (reference sequence). The CDR3 is made up of 15 amino acids. The CDR3 reads CASTKRGDYYNEQFF. The CDR3 DNA is TGTGCCAGCACAAAGCGGGGGGACTACTACAATGAGCAGTTCTTC.

The rearrangement links TRBV5-1 to TRBJ1-5; possibly TRBD1 for D (5 bases). This CDR3 spans 15 amino acids. Germline V gene lookup returns CDR1 SGHRS and CDR2 YFSETQ. The V gene lost 0 bases and the J gene lost 6 bases, with 13 bases spanning the gap. The CDR3 bases are TGCGCCAGCAGCTTGGTCTCAGGGCCCACTCAGCCCCAGCATTTT. Protein sequence: CASSLVSGPTQPQHF. Using reference TRBV5-1 and TRBJ1-5 for the parts outside the CDR3, the full variable domain is KAGVTQTPRYLIKTRGQQVTLSCSPISGHRSVSWYQQTPGQGLQFLFEYFSETQRNKGNFPGRFSGRQFSNSRSEMNVSTLELGDSALYLCASSLVSGPTQPQHFGDGTRLSIL.

The rearrangement joins TRBV19 to TRBJ1-6, with D unclear. CDR3 size: 12 residues. Trimming pared 3 bases from V and 10 bases from J, leaving 7 bases between. CDR1 LNHDA and CDR2 SQIVND come from the germline V gene (reference sequence). The CDR3 spells CASSISESPLHF. In nucleotides, the CDR3 is TGTGCCAGTAGTATCAGCGAATCACCCCTCCACTTT.

The chain is built from TRBV19 and TRBJ2-7; TRBD1 is a possible D gene (7 bases). CDR1 and CDR2 (germline): LNHDA, SQIVND (reference sequence). V shed 3 bases and J shed 3 bases, with 21 bases lying between them. This CDR3 has 17 residues. In DNA, the CDR3 is TGTGCCAGTAGTATCCAGGGGGGACCGCCGGGGAACTACGAGCAGTACTTC. It codes for CASSIQGGPPGNYEQYF.

This clone came up a few times. The V gene is TRBV7-9, the J gene TRBJ1-5; TRBD1 matches at 8 bases. Germline V gene data show CDR1 as SEHNR and CDR2 as FQNEAQ (reference sequence). J gave up 6 bases and V 4 bases, and 5 bases lay outside the gene matches. CDR3 length: 14 amino acids. In DNA form, the CDR3 reads TGTGCCAGCAGCTATGGACAGGGAAGTCAGCCCCAGCATTTT. Its translation: CASSYGQGSQPQHF.

Comment on this clone: At one end, the junction sequence differs from germline, possibly due to a read error. The chain uses TRBV7-9 and TRBJ2-7; TRBD2 agrees at 8 bases. The CDR3 is made up of 16 amino acids. CDR1 SEHNR and CDR2 FQNEAQ come from the germline V gene (reference sequence). The CDR3: CSSSPGGSGATYEQYF. CDR3 DNA sequence: TGTTCCAGCAGCCCCGGGGGTAGCGGGGCCACCTACGAGCAGTACTTC.

The V gene is TRBV10-3, the J gene TRBJ2-1; 13 bases are shared with TRBD2. The CDR3 length is 19 residues. Looked up from germline, CDR1 is ENHRY and CDR2 is SYGVKD. The trim removed 5 bases at V and 0 bases at J, leaving 10 bases unmatched. The DNA of the CDR3 is TGTGCCATCAGTAGGACTAGCGGGGGCCGCGGGCGCTCCTACAATGAGCAGTTCTTC. It encodes CAISRTSGGRGRSYNEQFF.

V is TRBV19 and J is TRBJ1-5; D perhaps matches TRBD1 (6 bases). Germline assignment: CDR1 LNHDA and CDR2 SQIVND (reference sequence). Trimming stripped 1 base from V and 2 bases from J, with 12 bases between. The CDR3 covers 16 residues. The CDR3 bases are TGTGCCAGTAGTATAGCCCAGGGGAATCGCAATCAGCCCCAGCATTTT. Translation: CASSIAQGNRNQPQHF. Variable domain in full (rest from reference TRBV19 and TRBJ1-5): DGGITQSPKYLFRKEGQNVTLSCEQNLNHDAMYWYRQDPGQGLRLIYYSQIVNDFQKGDIAEGYSVSREKKESFPLTVTSAQKNPTAFYLCASSIAQGNRNQPQHFGDGTRLSIL.

The genes are TRBV5-1 and TRBJ2-3; 8 positions agree with TRBD1. Germline-derived CDR1 and CDR2 are SGHRS and YFSETQ. Trimming removed 4 bases from V and 4 bases from J; junction bases left unmatched: 14. The CDR3 is made up of 17 amino acids. Here the CDR3 DNA reads TGCGCCAGCAGCCCAACTATAAATCCAGGGGGCGCAGATACGCAGTATTTT. Amino acids: CASSPTINPGGADTQYF.

The V call is TRBV5-1, the J call TRBJ1-1; D perhaps matches TRBD1 (6 bases). This CDR3 has 14 amino acids. Trimming removed 0 bases at V and 3 bases at J, with 9 bases between. Germline V gives CDR1 SGHRS, CDR2 YFSETQ. CDR3 sequence: CASSLGGPYTEAFF. The DNA of the CDR3 is TGCGCCAGCAGCTTGGGGGGGCCGTACACTGAAGCTTTCTTT.

V is TRBV5-6 and J is TRBJ2-3, with D unresolved. Germline V gene data show CDR1 as SGHDT and CDR2 as YYEEEE. This CDR3 comprises 13 residues. V lost 3 bases, J lost 7 bases, and 12 bases lay in between. CDR3 nucleotides: TGTGCCAGCAGCTCGAGACCCGGGTATACGCAGTATTTT. Residues: CASSSRPGYTQYF.

This clone was picked up a small number of times. The J gene is TRBJ2-2, the V gene TRBV9, with D maybe TRBD1 (7 bases). With 3 bases removed from V and 4 bases from J, the gap between germline ends came to 16 bases. The CDR3 is made up of 16 amino acids. CDR1 is SGDLS, CDR2 YYNGEE, per germline. The CDR3 sequence is CASSAGGNRGTGELFF. CDR3 nucleotides: TGTGCCAGCAGCGCCGGAGGGAACAGGGGCACCGGGGAGCTGTTTTTT.

The chain uses TRBV30 and TRBJ2-7, with D maybe TRBD2 (7 bases). CDR3 length: 15 residues. Deletions cut 3 bases from V and 2 bases from J, with 17 bases between. The germline gives CDR1 GTSNPN, CDR2 SVGIG (reference sequence). The DNA of the CDR3 is TGTGCCTGGAGGAAGGGCAGGGGACTAACCTACGAGCAGTACTTC. Translated, it gives CAWRKGRGLTYEQYF.

This chain joins TRBV28 and TRBJ2-7; D might be TRBD2 (6 bases). Trimming left V 3 bases short and J 1 base short, with 13 bases between. This CDR3 has 15 amino acids. Germline CDR1 reads MDHEN; CDR2 reads SYDVKM. This chain's CDR3 is CASSLGGPTSYEQYF. The CDR3 coding sequence is TGTGCCAGCAGTTTGGGGGGACCAACATCCTACGAGCAGTACTTC.

J is TRBJ1-2 and V is TRBV6-6; 9 bases match TRBD1. Per the germline V gene, CDR1 is MNHNY and CDR2 is SVGAGI (reference sequence). The V segment lost 7 bases and the J segment 7 bases; nucleotides outside the gene matches: 10. CDR3 length: 14 residues. CDR3: CASTYQQGAGGYTF. The CDR3 coding sequence is TGTGCCAGCACCTACCAACAGGGGGCAGGTGGCTACACCTTC.

Points on this clone: At one of its ends the junction is not consistent with the germline gene, which may arise from a read error. The chain uses TRBV6-5 and TRBJ1-3; possibly TRBD1 for D (5 bases). This CDR3 comprises 13 residues. Germline V gene sequence: CDR1 MNHEY, CDR2 SVGAGI. CDR3 in amino acids: CASSYGRSDTVYF. The CDR3 DNA reads TGTGCCAGCAGTTACGGTCGCTCGGACACCGTATATTTT.

The chain links TRBV2 to TRBJ1-2; D is unresolved. This CDR3 is 13 amino acids long. The germline V and J ends were trimmed by 5 bases and 8 bases, with 15 bases remaining between them. Per germline, CDR1 SNHLY and CDR2 FYNNEI. In DNA, the CDR3 is TGTGCCAGCAGTCCCGACGGTTCGGGAGGCTACACCTTC. Translated: CASSPDGSGGYTF.

The rearrangement joins TRBV7-8 to TRBJ1-5; TRBD1 agrees at 8 bases. The CDR3 length is 15 residues. Germline V gene sequence: CDR1 SGHVS, CDR2 FQNEAQ. Trimming at V came to 3 bases and at J to 6 bases, leaving 7 bases not matched to a gene. CDR3 residues: CASSFLGQGGQPQHF. CDR3 DNA sequence: TGTGCCAGCAGCTTCCTAGGACAGGGCGGTCAGCCCCAGCATTTT.

The chain couples TRBV30 to TRBJ2-5; no firm D call. Deletions cut 1 base from V and 5 bases from J, with 2 bases between. The CDR3 loop spans 10 amino acids. Germline V CDR1 and CDR2: GTSNPN, SVGIG (reference sequence). CDR3 region: CAWSAETQYF. CDR3 sequence (DNA): TGTGCCTGGAGTGCGGAGACCCAGTACTTC.

The chain employs TRBV20-1 and TRBJ1-2; the D is unclear. Between the trimmed V and J ends, which lost 3 bases and 8 bases, there was a span of 7 bases. The germline V gene has CDR1 DFQATT and CDR2 SNEGSKA (reference sequence). The CDR3 extends over 10 amino acids. The CDR3 protein is CSASPGGYTF. Written as DNA, the CDR3 is TGCAGTGCTAGTCCCGGGGGCTACACCTTC.

V is TRBV10-3 and J is TRBJ2-2; D is perhaps TRBD2 (6 bases). The length of the CDR3 is 13 residues. Germline CDR1 and CDR2: ENHRY and SYGVKD. Trimming cost V 3 bases and J 4 bases, with 6 bases left between them. CDR3 protein: CAISEAGTGELFF. The CDR3 coding sequence is TGTGCCATCAGTGAAGCGGGCACCGGGGAGCTGTTTTTT.

This sequence joins TRBV2 and TRBJ1-5; maybe TRBD1 (5 bases). CDR3 size: 12 residues. The V end lost 8 bases, the J end lost 6 bases, and 11 bases lay between the germline ends. Germline-derived CDR1 and CDR2 are SNHLY and FYNNEI. CDR3 DNA sequence: TGTGCCAGCGGCAGGGAGGTTCAGCCCCAGCATTTT. It translates to CASGREVQPQHF.

This chain's CDR3 is CATSKTGSNYGYTF. The CDR3 coding sequence is TGTGCCACCAGCAAGACAGGGAGCAACTATGGCTACACCTTC. The chain carries TRBV15 and TRBJ1-2; 7 nucleotides align to TRBD1. The trim removed 4 bases at V and 2 bases at J, leaving 4 bases unmatched. The CDR3 loop spans 14 amino acids. Germline V gives CDR1 LNHNV, CDR2 YYDKDF (reference sequence).

The chain employs TRBV30 and TRBJ1-5; 8 bases line up with TRBD1. CDR3 length: 15 residues. V was clipped by 0 bases and J by 6 bases; unmatched bases: 7. Germline V gene sequence: CDR1 GTSNPN, CDR2 SVGIG (reference sequence). The CDR3 nucleotides are TGTGCCTGGAGTGTACTCGGACAGGGTAGTCAGCCCCAGCATTTT. As protein: CAWSVLGQGSQPQHF.